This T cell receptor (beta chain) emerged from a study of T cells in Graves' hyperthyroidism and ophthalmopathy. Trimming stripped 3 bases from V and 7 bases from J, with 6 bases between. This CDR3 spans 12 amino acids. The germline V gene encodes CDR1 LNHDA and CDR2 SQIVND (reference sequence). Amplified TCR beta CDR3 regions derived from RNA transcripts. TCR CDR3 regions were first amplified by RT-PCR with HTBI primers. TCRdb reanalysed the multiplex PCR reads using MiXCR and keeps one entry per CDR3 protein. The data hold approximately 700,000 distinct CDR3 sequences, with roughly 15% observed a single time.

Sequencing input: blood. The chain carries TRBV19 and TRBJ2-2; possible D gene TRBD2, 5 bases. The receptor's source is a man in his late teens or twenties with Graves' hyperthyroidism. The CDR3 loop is CASSMRVGELFF. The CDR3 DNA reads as TGTGCCAGTAGTATGAGGGTCGGGGAGCTGTTTTTT. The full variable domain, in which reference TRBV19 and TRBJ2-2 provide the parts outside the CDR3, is DGGITQSPKYLFRKEGQNVTLSCEQNLNHDAMYWYRQDPGQGLRLIYYSQIVNDFQKGDIAEGYSVSREKKESFPLTVTSAQKNPTAFYLCASSMRVGELFFGEGSRLTVL.